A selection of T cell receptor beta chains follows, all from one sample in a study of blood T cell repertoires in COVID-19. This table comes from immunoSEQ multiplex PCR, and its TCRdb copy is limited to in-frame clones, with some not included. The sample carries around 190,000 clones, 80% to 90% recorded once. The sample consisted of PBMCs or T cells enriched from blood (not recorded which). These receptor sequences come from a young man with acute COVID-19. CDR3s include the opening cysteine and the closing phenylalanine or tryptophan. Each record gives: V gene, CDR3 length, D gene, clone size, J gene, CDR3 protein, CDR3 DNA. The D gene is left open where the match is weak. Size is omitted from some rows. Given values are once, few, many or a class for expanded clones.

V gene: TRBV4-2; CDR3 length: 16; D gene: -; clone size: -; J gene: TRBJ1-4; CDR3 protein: CASSQDSGFLNEKLFF; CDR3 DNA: TGTGCCAGCAGCCAAGATTCGGGTTTCCTTAATGAAAAACTGTTTTTT
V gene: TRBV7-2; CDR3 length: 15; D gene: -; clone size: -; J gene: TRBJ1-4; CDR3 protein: CASSTRTTTNEKLFF; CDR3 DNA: TGTGCCAGCAGCACCCGGACTACAACTAATGAAAAACTGTTTTTT
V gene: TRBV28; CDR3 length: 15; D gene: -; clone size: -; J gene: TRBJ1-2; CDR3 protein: CASIKSGGAQGGYTF; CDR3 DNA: TGTGCCAGCATCAAAAGTGGGGGGGCCCAGGGGGGCTACACCTTC
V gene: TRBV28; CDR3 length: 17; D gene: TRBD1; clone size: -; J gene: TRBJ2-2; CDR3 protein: CASTLPPDRGGTGELFF; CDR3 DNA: TGTGCCAGCACTCTCCCCCCCGACAGGGGAGGAACCGGGGAGCTGTTTTTT
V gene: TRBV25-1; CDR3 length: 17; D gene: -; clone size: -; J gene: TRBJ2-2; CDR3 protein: CASSERLRDSNTGELFF; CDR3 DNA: TGTGCCAGCAGTGAACGGTTGAGGGATTCGAACACCGGGGAGCTGTTTTTT
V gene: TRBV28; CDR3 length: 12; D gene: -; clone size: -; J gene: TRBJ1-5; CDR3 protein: CASSYNNQPQHF; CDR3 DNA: TGTGCCAGCAGTTATAATAATCAGCCCCAGCATTTT
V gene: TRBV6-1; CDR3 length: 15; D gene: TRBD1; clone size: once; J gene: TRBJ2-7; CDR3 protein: CASSDPGQGRYEQYF; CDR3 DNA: TGTGCCAGCAGTGATCCGGGACAGGGACGCTACGAGCAGTACTTC
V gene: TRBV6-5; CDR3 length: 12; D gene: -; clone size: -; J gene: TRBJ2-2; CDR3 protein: CASSLGAGELFF; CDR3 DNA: TGTGCCAGCAGTTTGGGCGCCGGGGAGCTGTTTTTT
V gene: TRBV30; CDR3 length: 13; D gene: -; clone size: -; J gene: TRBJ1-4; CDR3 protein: CAWSFDRPEKLFF; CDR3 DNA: TGTGCCTGGAGTTTCGACAGGCCAGAAAAACTGTTTTTT
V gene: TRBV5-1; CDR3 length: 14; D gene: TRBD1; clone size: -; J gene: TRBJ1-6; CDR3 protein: CASSSTGANSPLHF; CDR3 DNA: TGCGCCAGCAGCTCGACAGGGGCCAATTCACCCCTCCACTTT
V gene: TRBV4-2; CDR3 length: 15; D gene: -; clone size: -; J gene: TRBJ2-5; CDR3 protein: CASSQDRGGQETQYF; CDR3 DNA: TGTGCCAGCAGCCAAGATAGGGGGGGCCAAGAGACCCAGTACTTC
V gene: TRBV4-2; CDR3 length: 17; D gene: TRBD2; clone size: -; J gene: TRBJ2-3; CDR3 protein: CASSPTSGRADTDTQYF; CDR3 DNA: TGTGCCAGCAGCCCGACTAGCGGGAGGGCCGATACAGATACGCAGTATTTT
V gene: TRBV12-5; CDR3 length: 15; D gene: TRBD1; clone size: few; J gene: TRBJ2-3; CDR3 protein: CASGPQGQSTDTQYF; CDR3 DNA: TGTGCTAGTGGTCCACAGGGACAGAGCACAGATACGCAGTATTTT
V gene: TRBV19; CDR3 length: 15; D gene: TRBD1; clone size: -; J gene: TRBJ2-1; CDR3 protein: CASSIPGQGRNEQFF; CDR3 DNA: TGTGCCAGTAGTATCCCGGGACAGGGCAGGAATGAGCAGTTCTTC
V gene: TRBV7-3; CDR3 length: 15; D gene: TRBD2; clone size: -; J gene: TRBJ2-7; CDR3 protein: CASSKGLAGGGEQYF; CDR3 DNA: TGTGCCAGCAGCAAAGGACTAGCGGGAGGAGGCGAGCAGTACTTC